The 19 T cell receptor beta chains below were found in one sample sequenced in a study of cytomegalovirus exposure and HLA in healthy donors. A multiplex PCR was run with 60 Vbeta primers and 13 Jbeta primers. Profiled with immunoSEQ multiplex PCR; TCRdb holds only in-frame clones, not every one. Of 200,000 to 300,000 clones in the sample, approximately 85% were seen once. Sequencing was performed on PBMCs. The receptors were sampled from a woman aged 40 to 50 in good health and CMV-seropositive.

The V and J genes are TRBV11-2 and TRBJ2-7, with a weak D call TRBD1 (5 bases). CDR1 is SGHAT and CDR2 is FQNNGV in the germline V gene. V lost 5 bases and J 3 bases, leaving 8 bases between the germline ends. CDR3 length equals 12 residues. The CDR3 nucleotides are TGTGCCAGCAGCCCAGGGAACTACGAGCAGTACTTC. Translating it yields CASSPGNYEQYF.

This chain connects TRBV27 to TRBJ2-7, with 7 bases identical to TRBD1. CDR3 length: 15 amino acids. V dropped 6 bases and J dropped 1; count of bases not matched to a gene: 9. CDR1 is MNHEY, CDR2 SMNVEV, per germline (reference sequence). The CDR3 sequence: CASRLAGTASYEQYF. The DNA of the CDR3 is TGTGCCAGCAGATTAGCCGGGACAGCGTCCTACGAGCAGTACTTC.

V and J are TRBV7-2 and TRBJ2-1; D gene ambiguous. The V and J ends lost 5 bases and 6 bases respectively, with 8 bases between them. Per germline, CDR1 SGHTA and CDR2 FQGNSA. This CDR3 has 12 residues. CDR3 region: CASSTVVNEQFF. CDR3 sequence (DNA): TGTGCCAGCAGCACGGTAGTCAATGAGCAGTTCTTC. Complete variable domain (other parts from reference TRBV7-2 and TRBJ2-1): GAGVSQSPSNKVTEKGKDVELRCDPISGHTALYWYRQSLGQGLEFLIYFQGNSAPDKSGLPSDRFSAERTGGSVSTLTIQRTQQEDSAVYLCASSTVVNEQFFGPGTRLTVL.

The chain couples TRBV7-8 to TRBJ1-3; no reliable D call. The CDR3 has 15 amino acids. Germline lookup yields CDR1 SGHVS and CDR2 FQNEAQ. The germline V and J ends were trimmed by 7 bases and 5 bases, with 18 bases remaining between them. The chain's CDR3 is CASTDRRGGRNTIYF. The CDR3 nucleotides read TGTGCCAGCACCGACCGACGGGGAGGTAGAAACACCATATATTTT.

This chain links TRBV9 with TRBJ1-2; D is perhaps TRBD1 (5 bases). V lost 0 bases to trimming and J lost 4 bases, with 10 bases between them. The CDR3 is 14 amino acids. CDR1 and CDR2 from the germline V gene are SGDLS and YYNGEE. For the CDR3, the DNA is TGTGCCAGCAGCGTAGATTGGGGCAGCTATGGCTACACCTTC. Protein: CASSVDWGSYGYTF.

This chain uses TRBV7-3 with TRBJ2-1; tentatively, D is TRBD2 (5 bases). The CDR3 spans 14 residues. Trimming cost V 1 base and J 8 bases, with 12 bases left between them. The germline CDR1 and CDR2 sequences are SGHTA and FQGTGA. For the CDR3, the DNA is TGTGCCAGCAGCTTAATGGGGAGCCGTGATGAGCAGTTCTTC. Residues: CASSLMGSRDEQFF.

The chain recombines TRBV4-1 with TRBJ1-6, with 8 bases matching TRBD1. V gave up 0 bases and J gave up 9 bases; unmatched junction bases: 4. The CDR3 is made up of 15 amino acids. Germline assignment: CDR1 MGHRA and CDR2 YSYEKL. CDR3 region: CASSQEEQGASPLHF. CDR3 DNA: TGCGCCAGCAGCCAAGAGGAGCAGGGGGCTTCACCCCTCCACTTT.

This rearrangement joins TRBV9 to TRBJ1-2; D is uncertain. Between the trimmed V and J ends, which lost 4 bases and 5 bases, there was a span of 21 bases. The CDR3 is 16 residues long. Germline CDR1 is SGDLS and CDR2 is YYNGEE. The CDR3 region has the DNA TGTGCCAGCAGCCCCAGCAGTGGACGGCGGGTTTATGGCTACACCTTC. Translated: CASSPSSGRRVYGYTF.

The chain carries TRBV5-1 and TRBJ2-3; no reliable D call. The V end was cut by 2 bases, the J end by 4 bases, with 11 bases between. The CDR3 is 14 amino acids. Germline-derived CDR1 and CDR2 are SGHRS and YFSETQ. CDR3 loop: CASSFVTLADTQYF. As DNA, the CDR3 is TGCGCCAGCAGCTTCGTCACGCTAGCAGATACGCAGTATTTT. The whole variable domain, filled in from reference TRBV5-1 and TRBJ2-3, reads KAGVTQTPRYLIKTRGQQVTLSCSPISGHRSVSWYQQTPGQGLQFLFEYFSETQRNKGNFPGRFSGRQFSNSRSEMNVSTLELGDSALYLCASSFVTLADTQYFGPGTRLTVL.

The rearrangement uses TRBV6-1 and TRBJ2-1; D is possibly TRBD2 (5 bases). The length of the CDR3 is 15 residues. V dropped 5 bases and J dropped 4 bases, with 15 bases sitting between them. The V gene's germline CDR1 is MNHNS and CDR2 SASEGT. CDR3 coding DNA: TGTGCCAGCAGTCTCGCTAGCCCTCCGTACAATGAGCAGTTCTTC. Translated, it gives CASSLASPPYNEQFF.

The J gene is TRBJ1-2, the V gene TRBV19; D unresolved. The V gene lost 3 bases and the J gene lost 4 bases, with 12 bases spanning the gap. The length of the CDR3 is 14 residues. Looked up from germline, CDR1 is LNHDA and CDR2 is SQIVND (reference sequence). In DNA form, the CDR3 reads TGTGCCAGTAGTATCTCCGGGGTCCGCTATGGCTACACCTTC. Translated, it gives CASSISGVRYGYTF.

This rearrangement joins TRBV5-6 to TRBJ1-4, with 7 bases identical to TRBD1. The CDR3 is made up of 15 amino acids. The germline gives CDR1 SGHDT, CDR2 YYEEEE. The junction had 13 bases not matched to a gene; V was cut back by 7 bases and J by 7 bases. This CDR3 is CASSETPSGGEKLFF. CDR3 sequence (DNA): TGTGCCAGCTCCGAAACACCCTCAGGGGGTGAAAAACTGTTTTTT. The variable domain in full, with the rest retrieved from reference TRBV5-6 and TRBJ1-4, is DAGVTQSPTHLIKTRGQQVTLRCSPKSGHDTVSWYQQALGQGPQFIFQYYEEEERQRGNFPDRFSGHQFPNYSSELNVNALLLGDSALYLCASSETPSGGEKLFFGSGTQLSVL.

The chain carries TRBV20-1 and TRBJ1-1, with TRBD1 identical over 7 bases. CDR3 size: 11 residues. Germline V lookup: CDR1 DFQATT, CDR2 SNEGSKA (reference sequence). The junction had 5 bases not matched to a gene; V was cut back by 5 bases and J by 8 bases. CDR3 sequence: CSAAGTVEAFF. In DNA, the CDR3 is TGCAGTGCTGCCGGGACAGTAGAAGCTTTCTTT.

The rearrangement links TRBV18 to TRBJ2-7; 9 nucleotides match TRBD1. V lost 3 bases and J lost 4; bases outside the gene matches: 13. The CDR3 loop spans 17 amino acids. CDR1 and CDR2 from the germline V gene are KGHSH and LQKENI. The CDR3 nucleotides read TGTGCCAGCTCACCCGTCCTGACCGGGACAGGGTCTTACGAGCAGTACTTC. Its protein is CASSPVLTGTGSYEQYF.

The chain recombines TRBV21-1 with TRBJ1-5; TRBD1, the table's D call, was not compared with the DNA. TRBV21-1 corresponds to a pseudogene. The CDR3 runs to 15 residues. CDR3 residues: CASSTPDRPNQPQHF. The CDR3 region has the DNA TGTGCCAGCAGCACCCCGGACAGGCCCAATCAGCCCCAGCATTTT.

V gene TRBV19 combines with J gene TRBJ1-1; the match to TRBD1 covers 8 bases. Germline trimming cut 4 bases from V and 10 bases from J; bases unmatched to any gene: 5. This CDR3 region has 12 residues. Per germline, CDR1 LNHDA and CDR2 SQIVND (reference sequence). The CDR3 DNA is TGTGCCAGTAGTAAGGTTGGACAGGGAGCTTTCTTT. As protein: CASSKVGQGAFF. The variable domain in full, with the rest retrieved from reference TRBV19 and TRBJ1-1, is DGGITQSPKYLFRKEGQNVTLSCEQNLNHDAMYWYRQDPGQGLRLIYYSQIVNDFQKGDIAEGYSVSREKKESFPLTVTSAQKNPTAFYLCASSKVGQGAFFGQGTRLTVV.

The chain recombines TRBV30 with TRBJ1-2; D unclear. Germline V CDR1 and CDR2: GTSNPN, SVGIG (reference sequence). This CDR3 has 15 residues. V shed 7 bases and J shed 4 bases, with 22 bases lying between them. CDR3 region: CASQYSGSLGYGYTF. The CDR3 DNA reads TGTGCCTCCCAGTACAGCGGGTCTCTAGGCTATGGCTACACCTTC.

This clone was counted once. This chain links TRBV29-1 with TRBJ2-2; D is unresolved. Trimming removed 7 bases from V and 5 bases from J, with 17 bases in between. CDR1 SQVTM and CDR2 ANQGSEA come from the germline V gene. The CDR3 consists of 14 residues. This chain's CDR3 is CSGVRGVGTGELFF. In nucleotides, the CDR3 is TGCAGCGGCGTTCGAGGCGTCGGGACCGGGGAGCTGTTTTTT.

This chain uses TRBV30 with TRBJ2-7, with a weak D call TRBD1 (6 bases). Trimming removed 8 bases from V and 2 bases from J, with 25 bases in between. The germline CDR1 and CDR2 sequences are GTSNPN and SVGIG (reference sequence). The CDR3 is made up of 16 amino acids. This CDR3 is CAAFNPVTGTAYEQYF. The CDR3 coding sequence is TGTGCCGCATTTAATCCGGTTACAGGGACCGCCTACGAGCAGTACTTC. The variable domain in full, completed from reference TRBV30 and TRBJ2-7, reads SQTIHQWPATLVQPVGSPLSLECTVEGTSNPNLYWYRQAAGRGLQLLFYSVGIGQISSEVPQNLSASRPQDRQFILSSKKLLLSDSGFYLCAAFNPVTGTAYEQYFGPGTRLTVT.